This T cell receptor beta chain was obtained from a study of cytomegalovirus exposure and HLA in healthy donors. Turning to the study itself: A prior study identified 110 million or so unique TCR beta sequences from some 200 million T cells.

Researchers ran the PCR with 60 Vbeta and 13 Jbeta primers. Produced via immunoSEQ multiplex PCR; TCRdb's table is partial and in-frame only. The sample has tens of thousands of clones. The material sequenced was PBMCs. The clonotype comes from a woman aged 25 to 45 in good health and CMV-seropositive.

The CDR3 loop is CASSFGGSNPNSPLHF. CDR3 nucleotide sequence: TGTGCCAGCAGCTTCGGGGGTTCCAACCCGAATTCACCCCTCCACTTT. The chain is built from TRBV27 and TRBJ1-6, with D perhaps TRBD1 (5 bases). This CDR3 is 16 amino acids long. Trimming took 6 bases from V and 7 from J, leaving 19 bases between them. Germline V gene data show CDR1 as MNHEY and CDR2 as SMNVEV (reference sequence).